This T cell receptor beta chain originates from a study of cytomegalovirus exposure and HLA in healthy donors. General observations from the study: TRBV6-2, TRBV6-3 and other indistinguishable V segments were excluded.

Note on this clone: Its matching antigen is unknown.

V trimming: 5 bases; J trimming: 1 base; junction bases outside the gene matches: 3. Germline loops: CDR1 SEHNR, CDR2 FQNEAQ (reference sequence). The CDR3 runs to 14 residues. This PCR relied on a set of 60 Vbeta primers and 13 Jbeta primers. Sequenced by immunoSEQ multiplex PCR; TCRdb stores in-frame clones only, minus some. The listing contains over 75,000 clones. The sequence was obtained from a man in his forties or fifties in good health and CMV-seronegative. The V call is TRBV7-9, the J call TRBJ2-3; 7 bases fit TRBD2. Sequenced sample: PBMCs. The CDR3 DNA reads TGTGCCAGCAGCCTGAGCGGGGGCACAGATACGCAGTATTTT. Translating it yields CASSLSGGTDTQYF.